A single sample gave rise to the 4 T cell receptor beta chains below, sequenced in a study of blood T cell repertoires in COVID-19. TCRdb keeps only in-frame clones here, not all; method: immunoSEQ multiplex PCR. In the table there are about 80,000 clones, roughly 89% of which are singletons. What was sequenced was peripheral blood. These receptor sequences come from a man aged 50 or older with acute or convalescent COVID-19.

The chain couples TRBV3-1 (or the pseudogene TRBV3-2) to TRBJ2-7; TRBD2 aligns across 8 bases. V lost 4 bases, J lost 2 bases, and 7 bases stayed unmatched. CDR3 length equals 15 residues. The germline CDR1 and CDR2 sequences are LGHDT and YNNKEL (reference sequence). The CDR3 nucleotides read TGTGCCAGCAGCCTACGGGAGGGCAAAACCTACGAGCAGTACTTC. Protein sequence: CASSLREGKTYEQYF.

The genes are TRBV7-2 and TRBJ2-4; no clear D. CDR1 is SGHTA and CDR2 is FQGNSA in the germline V gene. This CDR3 has 13 amino acids. V lost 1 base to trimming and J lost 8 bases, with 9 bases between them. CDR3 bases: TGTGCCAGCAGCTTAGGGCCTTTGGACATTCAGTACTTC. This translates into CASSLGPLDIQYF.

Of note for this clone: This sample includes further DNA sequences coding for the same CDR3. The V and J genes are TRBV18 and TRBJ2-2, with D possibly TRBD2 on 6 matching bases. The V gene's germline CDR1 is KGHSH and CDR2 LQKENI. Trimming shortened V by 3 bases and J by 0 bases, and 14 bases separated the two germline ends. The CDR3 runs to 17 residues. This CDR3 is CASSPVHAGPNTGELFF. The CDR3 DNA reads TGTGCCAGCTCACCGGTACATGCGGGGCCGAACACCGGGGAGCTGTTTTTT.

V gene TRBV24-1 combines with J gene TRBJ1-2, with 9 bases identical to TRBD1. Germline CDR1 and CDR2: KGHDR and SFDVKD. V trimming: 4 bases; J trimming: 4 bases; junction bases outside the gene matches: 6. CDR3 size: 15 residues. DNA of the CDR3: TGTGCCACCAGTGAGCGACAGGGGGGAGGCTATGGCTACACCTTC. Protein product: CATSERQGGGYGYTF.